This record covers a single T cell receptor beta chain. This record comes from a study of blood T cell repertoires in COVID-19. The wider study: Both acute and convalescent COVID-19 samples were obtained from the United States, Italy and Spain. Nucleic acid was either cDNA or gDNA, and it came from T cells, B-cell-depleted T cells, or PBMCs.

Per the original data handling: Amplifying reference gene primers gave estimates of nucleated cell counts. Produced via immunoSEQ multiplex PCR; TCRdb's table is partial and in-frame only. Clonal size and the V and J genes are those of that table, whereas D and trimming came from the DNA. The sample records 50,000 or so clones, 85% to 90% being singletons. Germline V gene data show CDR1 as SGHRS and CDR2 as YFSETQ. V lost 0 bases and J lost 3, with 6 bases in between. The CDR3 loop spans 13 amino acids. The clonotype originates from a human donor in a cohort sampled during active COVID-19. The sample comprised peripheral blood. The gene calls are TRBV5-1 and TRBJ1-2; D might be TRBD1 (5 bases). The CDR3: CASSLEGHYGYTF. CDR3 sequence (DNA): TGCGCCAGCAGCTTGGAGGGGCACTATGGCTACACCTTC.